This T cell receptor (beta chain) emerged from a study of T-cell reconstitution after alpha-beta-depleted transplantation in children. The study's findings and limits: A year post-transplant, T-cell counts and diversity derived mostly from newly produced T cells. High day-60 TCRbeta diversity in some patients came from surviving recipient T cells and thymic progenitors.

TCRbeta library preparation incorporated unique molecular identifiers. TCRdb called the PCR reads again in MiXCR, with one record for every CDR3 protein. The table has about 97,000 distinct CDR3 sequences, approximately 8% seen once. As regards this clonotype: Its antigen is not known.

V lost 0 bases, J lost 3 bases, and 5 bases stayed unmatched. This CDR3 region has 18 residues. From germline, CDR1 is SGHDN and CDR2 FVKESK. Sequencing used PBMCs, obtained before TCRalphabeta/CD19-depleted stem cell transplant. The chain employs TRBV14 and TRBJ1-6; 10 bases fit TRBD1. The TCR sequence derives from a boy younger than 10 with acute lymphoblastic leukemia, due to receive a stem cell transplant. For the CDR3, the DNA is TGTGCCAGCAGCCAAGAGATCGGGACAGGGGACTATAATTCACCCCTCCACTTT. It translates to CASSQEIGTGDYNSPLHF.